What follows are 26 T cell receptor beta chains derived from one specimen sequenced in a study of blood T cells in healthy people across ages. Combining a sample-barcoded 5' primer with a J-beta primer mix, a second PCR ran for 7 to 11 cycles. TCRdb fed the 5' RACE reads into MiXCR, producing one record per CDR3 protein. The repertoire holds 1.5 million to 2 million distinct CDR3 sequences, with 25% to 30% as singletons. Material: blood. These receptors were taken from a woman in her 30s in good health.

V and J are TRBV4-2 and TRBJ2-7; TRBD1 agrees at 12 bases. Germline V gene data show CDR1 as LGHNA and CDR2 as YNFKEQ. The CDR3 loop spans 16 amino acids. Germline trimming cut 4 bases from V and 6 bases from J; bases unmatched to any gene: 10. CDR3 sequence: CASSRTAGQGAGEQYF. The CDR3 DNA reads as TGTGCCAGCAGCCGGACTGCGGGACAGGGGGCTGGCGAGCAGTACTTC.

A remark on this clonotype: The germline gene is not matched at one end of the junction; a read error may be the cause. This rearrangement joins TRBV7-2 to TRBJ2-3, with D maybe TRBD2 (6 bases). Germline V gene sequence: CDR1 SGHTA, CDR2 FQGNSA. This CDR3 has 18 residues. In nucleotides, the CDR3 is TGTGCCAGCAGCTTAGAGGTAGTCGGGCGTACTAGCACAGGTACGCAGTATTTT. Translating it yields CASSLEVVGRTSTGTQYF.

V is TRBV9 and J is TRBJ1-2; D is possibly TRBD1 (5 bases). This CDR3 has 17 residues. Germline lookup yields CDR1 SGDLS and CDR2 YYNGEE. V lost 5 bases, J lost 0 bases, and 20 bases lay in between. The CDR3 bases are TGTGCCAGCAGTTCATTTGGGGCGACAGAAGCTAACTATGGCTACACCTTC. As protein: CASSSFGATEANYGYTF.

This clonotype occurred a few times. V is TRBV12-3 or TRBV12-4 and J is TRBJ2-2; perhaps TRBD1 as D (5 bases). This CDR3 is 15 amino acids long. The V end lost 4 bases, the J end lost 6 bases, and 15 bases lay between the germline ends. The CDR3: CASSSLSEGAGELFF. The CDR3 DNA sequence: TGTGCCAGCAGTTCCCTTAGTGAAGGGGCCGGGGAGCTGTTTTTT.

The chain joins TRBV18 to TRBJ1-5; D is uncertain. The CDR3 is 13 amino acids. CDR1 is KGHSH and CDR2 is LQKENI in the germline V gene. Trimming pared 3 bases from V and 4 bases from J, leaving 7 bases between. The CDR3 protein is CASSPASNQPQHF. The CDR3 region has the DNA TGTGCCAGCTCACCGGCCAGTAATCAGCCCCAGCATTTT.

This clonotype was seen a few times. This clone may be a read error of a much larger clone one base away. The chain employs TRBV5-1 and TRBJ2-1, with 8 bases identical to TRBD2. The V gene's germline CDR1 is SGHRS and CDR2 YFSETQ. There are 15 residues in the CDR3. The V and J ends lost 0 bases and 6 bases, in that order; junction bases with no gene match: 5. The CDR3 reads CASSLDSGGCNEQFF. CDR3 DNA: TGCGCCAGCAGCTTGGACAGCGGGGGTTGCAATGAGCAGTTCTTC.

Comments on this clonotype: This may be a read error, as it is one base from a much larger clone. The rearrangement uses TRBV29-1 and TRBJ2-7; D unclear. There are 12 residues in the CDR3. The V end was cut by 7 bases, the J end by 0 bases, with 10 bases between. CDR1 is SQVTM, CDR2 ANQGSEA, per germline. CDR3 DNA: TGCAGCGGTGGGCTAAACTCCTACGAGCAGTACTTC. It specifies CSGGLNSYEQYF.

This clonotype was seen at least ten times. The chain links TRBV3-1 to TRBJ2-5; a possible D gene is TRBD1 (6 bases). The CDR3 extends over 14 amino acids. Germline V CDR1 and CDR2: LGHDT, YNNKEL (reference sequence). The V gene lost 4 bases and the J gene lost 2 bases, with 11 bases spanning the gap. CDR3 coding DNA: TGTGCCAGCAGCCCCGGACAGCTACAAGAGACCCAGTACTTC. It is translated as CASSPGQLQETQYF.

This clonotype was counted many times. The chain has TRBV20-1 and TRBJ2-5; 14 positions match TRBD2. The CDR3 has 16 residues. With 6 bases clipped from V and 1 base from J, the junction kept 7 bases outside the gene matches. CDR1 is DFQATT, CDR2 SNEGSKA, per germline (reference sequence). CDR3 in amino acids: CSAYGTSGGLQETQYF. CDR3 sequence (DNA): TGCAGTGCCTACGGGACTAGCGGGGGACTCCAAGAGACCCAGTACTTC.

The rearrangement links TRBV19 to TRBJ2-5, with D tentatively TRBD2 (6 bases). This CDR3 spans 12 amino acids. V was cut by 5 bases and J by 8 bases, with 12 bases left in between. Germline values: CDR1 LNHDA, CDR2 SQIVND (reference sequence). CDR3 nucleotide sequence: TGTGCCAGTAGTGGAGGAGGGACTACCCAGTACTTC. Its translation is CASSGGGTTQYF.

The rearrangement uses TRBV12-3 or TRBV12-4 and TRBJ2-3; no clear D gene. V was pared by 5 bases and J by 0 bases, with 12 bases between. CDR3 length: 15 residues. The CDR3 reads CASSPLVPSTDTQYF. Here the CDR3 DNA reads TGTGCCAGCAGTCCCCTAGTGCCTAGCACAGATACGCAGTATTTT.

This clonotype was detected only a few times. CDR3 residues: CASGLPEPGSGTQYF. The CDR3 DNA reads as TGTGCTAGTGGTTTGCCGGAGCCAGGATCGGGGACCCAGTACTTC. The chain joins TRBV12-5 to TRBJ2-7; no clear D gene. The end of the DNA is better explained by TRBJ2-5, so the J call may be wrong. The germline V gene has CDR1 LGHNT and CDR2 FRNRAP. The CDR3 has 15 residues.

This clonotype has only a few counts. CDR3 nucleotide sequence: TGCAGTGCTGCAACCCCCCTGGCGGTTCAAGAGACCCAGTACTTC. The encoded protein is CSAATPLAVQETQYF. The V call is TRBV20-1, the J call TRBJ2-5; no clear D gene. The CDR3 is 15 residues long. V dropped 5 bases and J dropped 2 bases, with 18 bases sitting between them. The germline CDR1 and CDR2 sequences are DFQATT and SNEGSKA (reference sequence).

About this clonotype itself: This may be a read error: a much more frequent sequence differs by one nucleotide. The chain combines TRBV20-1 with TRBJ2-7; D is unclear. This CDR3 spans 11 amino acids. Deletions cut 3 bases from V and 7 bases from J, with 10 bases between. Germline CDR1 and CDR2: DFQATT and SNEGSKA (reference sequence). This CDR3 reads CSARGNNEQYF. DNA for the CDR3: TGCAGTGCTAGGGGGAATAATGAGCAGTACTTC.

This chain links TRBV15 with TRBJ2-6; a possible D gene is TRBD2 (5 bases). The CDR3 extends over 19 amino acids. Germline-derived CDR1 and CDR2 are LNHNV and YYDKDF (reference sequence). Deletions cut 0 bases from V and 3 bases from J, with 18 bases between. The CDR3 sequence: CATSRDIPHREIGANVLTF. The CDR3 DNA is TGTGCCACCAGCAGAGATATCCCTCATCGGGAAATTGGGGCCAACGTCCTGACTTTC.

Regarding this clonotype: Germline is not matched at one junction end, which may reflect a read error. The chain joins TRBV29-1 to TRBJ2-1; D call uncertain. This CDR3 has 13 amino acids. In germline, CDR1 is SQVTM, CDR2 ANQGSEA. The CDR3 coding sequence is TGCAGCGGTGTAGCTGGCTCCTACAGTGAGCAGTTCTTC. This codes for CSGVAGSYSEQFF.

This clonotype has at least ten counts. The V call is TRBV5-1, the J call TRBJ2-4; 8 positions agree with TRBD2. Trimming removed 1 base from V and 8 bases from J; junction bases left unmatched: 8. Per the germline V gene, CDR1 is SGHRS and CDR2 is YFSETQ. CDR3 length equals 15 residues. The CDR3 nucleotides read TGCGCCAGCAGCTTGCGAGCGGGAGATAGGGACATTCAGTACTTC. As protein: CASSLRAGDRDIQYF.

The sample holds a few counts of this clonotype. The chain combines TRBV7-9 with TRBJ2-7, with 12 bases fitting TRBD1. The V gene's germline CDR1 is SEHNR and CDR2 FQNEAQ (reference sequence). Trimming at V came to 2 bases and at J to 5 bases, leaving 7 bases not matched to a gene. The CDR3 covers 16 residues. This CDR3 is CASSLTLGTGGHEQYF. The CDR3 coding sequence is TGTGCCAGCAGCTTAACTCTCGGGACAGGGGGCCACGAGCAGTACTTC.

This clonotype was found many times. The gene calls are TRBV20-1 and TRBJ1-5; TRBD1 aligns across 8 bases. Germline V gene sequence: CDR1 DFQATT, CDR2 SNEGSKA (reference sequence). The CDR3 loop spans 14 amino acids. With 2 bases clipped from V and 2 bases from J, the junction kept 2 bases outside the gene matches. The chain's CDR3 is CSARTGGGNQPQHF. CDR3 nucleotides: TGCAGTGCTAGAACAGGGGGTGGCAATCAGCCCCAGCATTTT.

The sample holds many counts of this clonotype. The rearrangement links TRBV6-2 or TRBV6-3 to TRBJ2-7, with 13 bases aligning to TRBD2. The germline V gene encodes CDR1 MNHEY and CDR2 SVGEGT. The CDR3 has 16 residues. J gave up 3 bases and V 4 bases, and 6 bases lay outside the gene matches. The CDR3 sequence is CASSFPRTSGSYEQYF. The CDR3 DNA sequence: TGTGCCAGCAGTTTCCCCCGGACTAGCGGGAGCTACGAGCAGTACTTC.

The chain carries TRBV18 and TRBJ1-2, with D tentatively TRBD1 (6 bases). The V gene's germline CDR1 is KGHSH and CDR2 LQKENI. CDR3 length equals 14 residues. V lost 0 bases and J lost 7, with 12 bases in between. CDR3 bases: TGTGCCAGCTCACCACCGACAGGACTTAGTGGCTACACCTTC. It codes for CASSPPTGLSGYTF. Together with reference TRBV18 and TRBJ1-2, the CDR3 gives the full variable domain: NAGVMQNPRHLVRRRGQEARLRCSPMKGHSHVYWYRQLPEEGLKFMVYLQKENIIDESGMPKERFSAEFPKEGPSILRIQQVVRGDSAAYFCASSPPTGLSGYTFGSGTRLTVV.

This chain joins TRBV9 and TRBJ2-7; D is unresolved. Trimming removed 4 bases from V and 4 bases from J, with 15 bases in between. The CDR3 consists of 14 residues. Germline V gene lookup returns CDR1 SGDLS and CDR2 YYNGEE. For the CDR3, the DNA is TGTGCCAGCAGCCGGAGCCAGGAGTCTTACGAGCAGTACTTC. It encodes CASSRSQESYEQYF.

This clonotype showed up just a few times. A much larger clonotype is one base distant, so this may be a read error. The chain carries TRBV20-1 and TRBJ2-1; D remains ambiguous. The CDR3 runs to 12 residues. The germline gives CDR1 DFQATT, CDR2 SNEGSKA (reference sequence). The CDR3 DNA is TGCAGTCCACCCGTCGGGTACACTGAGCAGTTCTTC. Its translation is CSPPVGYTEQFF.

The CDR3 spells CASSLAAGGMNNEQFF. The CDR3 DNA reads TGTGCCAGCAGCTTAGCGGCAGGGGGCATGAACAATGAGCAGTTCTTC. The J gene is TRBJ2-1, the V gene TRBV7-9; 8 bases map to TRBD1. Germline V lookup: CDR1 SEHNR, CDR2 FQNEAQ (reference sequence). The V and J ends lost 0 bases and 5 bases, in that order; junction bases with no gene match: 6. This CDR3 is 16 amino acids long.

The chain employs TRBV4-1 and TRBJ2-2, with D hard to call. CDR3 length: 16 amino acids. The V end was cut by 0 bases, the J end by 6 bases, with 14 bases between. Germline loops: CDR1 MGHRA, CDR2 YSYEKL. CDR3 nucleotide sequence: TGCGCCAGCAGCCAAGAGGGTCGGCTAGAGTCCGGGGAGCTGTTTTTT. It codes for CASSQEGRLESGELFF.

This clonotype was observed a handful of times. The chain recombines TRBV5-1 with TRBJ2-5; 7 nucleotides agree with TRBD1. J lost 1 base, V lost 3 bases, and 9 bases had no gene match. The CDR3 runs 16 residues. The germline gives CDR1 SGHRS, CDR2 YFSETQ. CDR3 region: CASSSTRDSFQETQYF. CDR3 sequence (DNA): TGCGCCAGCAGCTCAACGAGGGACAGCTTCCAAGAGACCCAGTACTTC.